The source of this T cell receptor (beta chain) is a study of PD-1 blockade in mismatch repair-deficient tumors. In the study overall: Patients had over ten mismatch repair-deficient cancer types and were previously treated and progressing.

PCR or immunohistochemistry showed mismatch repair deficiency in every enrolled patient. Repertoires were generated with immunoSEQ multiplex PCR, while TCRdb's copy carries only in-frame clones and drops some. This sample carries about 18,000 clones, approximately 87% of them seen once, and the ten largest clones take more than 1.5%. V lost 4 bases to trimming and J lost 3 bases, with 9 bases between them. Germline-derived CDR1 and CDR2 are SNHLY and FYNNEI. This CDR3 is built from 13 residues. The input for sequencing was PBMCs, taken less than 25 weeks after starting pembrolizumab. The sequence derives from an adult with mismatch repair-deficient cancer. This chain links TRBV2 with TRBJ1-2; tentatively, D is TRBD1 (6 bases). The CDR3 region is CASSGTADYGYTF. The CDR3 DNA is TGTGCCAGCAGTGGGACAGCAGACTATGGCTACACCTTC.